The TCR beta chain under discussion was sequenced for a study of CD8 T cells in Susac syndrome. RNA in amounts of roughly 0.5 to 1 ug was reverse transcribed with random hexamers. TCRdb redid the calling of the immunoSEQ multiplex PCR reads with MiXCR, one entry per CDR3 protein. The table shows 100,000 to 150,000 distinct CDR3 sequences, with approximately 96% occurring only once. As to this clonotype: The antigen remains undetermined.

Overall study results and limits: The number of Susac-specific public clones found was roughly 16 in total CD8+ repertoires and a few in CD8+ TEMRA repertoires. Acknowledgment was made by the study that its TCR sequencing and HLA analysis involved a relatively small number of individuals.

The V gene's germline CDR1 is SGHTA and CDR2 FQGNSA. Trimming cost V 1 base and J 3 bases, with 7 bases left between them. The CDR3 runs to 13 residues. It was negative isolation that provided the CD8+ and CD4+ T cells, whereas TEMRA cells were enriched by FACS. The sequence was collected from a human donor with Susac syndrome. This chain connects TRBV7-2 to TRBJ2-7, with D unclear. The sequenced material came from CD8+ T cells from PBMCs. This CDR3 reads CASSLGWGYEQYF. The CDR3, as DNA: TGTGCCAGCAGCTTAGGGTGGGGCTACGAGCAGTACTTC. The full variable domain, with the rest looked up from reference TRBV7-2 and TRBJ2-7, is GAGVSQSPSNKVTEKGKDVELRCDPISGHTALYWYRQSLGQGLEFLIYFQGNSAPDKSGLPSDRFSAERTGGSVSTLTIQRTQQEDSAVYLCASSLGWGYEQYFGPGTRLTVT.